This T cell receptor (beta chain) comes out of a study of OX40 agonist ivuxolimab in advanced cancers. In the case of this clone: Its antigen is as yet unknown.

The protocol was immunoSEQ multiplex PCR, while the TCRdb copy is restricted to in-frame clones and leaves out a portion. The sample lists some 150,000 clones; roughly nine tenths were seen once. Germline V lookup: CDR1 SGHTA, CDR2 FQGTGA. This CDR3 has 15 amino acids. V lost 5 bases, J lost 5 bases, and 9 bases stayed unmatched. Findings of the study overall: With doses of 0.1-3.0 mg/kg, partial responders showed among the lowest clonal expansion. CD4+ T cells averaged fewer expanded clones than CD8+ T cells. Expanded peripheral T cell antigen specificity was not determined.

The sequencing here drew on CD4+ or CD8+ T cells sorted from blood, taken in a trial of the OX40 agonist ivuxolimab. The chain recombines TRBV7-3 with TRBJ2-7; 10 bases map to TRBD1. The receptor comes from an adult with an advanced solid tumor such as melanoma, head and neck, liver or kidney cancer. CDR3 nucleotide sequence: TGTGCCAGCAGCCCCCGGACAGGGGGTATCCACGAGCAGTACTTC. Encoded protein: CASSPRTGGIHEQYF.